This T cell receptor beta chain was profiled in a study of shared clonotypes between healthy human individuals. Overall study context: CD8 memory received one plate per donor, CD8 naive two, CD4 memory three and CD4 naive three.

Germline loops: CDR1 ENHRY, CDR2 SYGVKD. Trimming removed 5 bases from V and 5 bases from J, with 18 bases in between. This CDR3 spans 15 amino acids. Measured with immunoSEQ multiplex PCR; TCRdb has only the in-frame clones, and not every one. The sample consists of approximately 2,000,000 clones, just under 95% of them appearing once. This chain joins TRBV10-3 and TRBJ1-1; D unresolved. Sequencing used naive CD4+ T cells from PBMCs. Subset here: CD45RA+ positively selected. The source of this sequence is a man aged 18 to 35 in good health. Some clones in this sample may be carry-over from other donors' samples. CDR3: CAISQKPWRETEAFF. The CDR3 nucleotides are TGTGCCATCAGTCAGAAACCCTGGAGGGAGACTGAAGCTTTCTTT.